This record looks at one T cell receptor beta chain sequence and its context. The PCR made use of 60 Vbeta and 13 Jbeta primers. Measured with immunoSEQ multiplex PCR; TCRdb has only the in-frame clones, and not every one. The data show approximately 74,000 clones, around three quarters seen once. This sample is part of a study of cytomegalovirus exposure and HLA in healthy donors. The CDR3 runs to 13 residues. Unmatched junction bases numbered 3, after V lost 5 bases and J lost 3 bases. Germline lookup yields CDR1 LNHDA and CDR2 SQIVND (reference sequence). The rearrangement uses TRBV19 and TRBJ1-1, with 7 positions matching TRBD1. Sequenced sample: PBMCs. The origin of this receptor is a woman aged 40 to 49 in good health and CMV-seronegative. The chain's CDR3 is CASSSTGDTEAFF. CDR3 coding DNA: TGTGCCAGTAGTTCTACAGGGGACACTGAAGCTTTCTTT.